This passage covers 26 T cell receptor beta chains from one sample sequenced in a study of shared clonotypes between healthy human individuals. This table comes from immunoSEQ multiplex PCR, and its TCRdb copy is limited to in-frame clones, with some not included. Of 300,000 to 400,000 clones in the sample, over 75% were seen once. Sequencing was carried out using memory CD8+ T cells sorted from blood. Indicated subset: CD45RO+ cells pooled with CCR7-negative TemRA cells. The receptors come from a man aged 18 to 30 in good health.

The chain employs TRBV7-9 and TRBJ1-1, with D perhaps matching TRBD1 (6 bases). The CDR3 has 18 residues. The germline V and J ends were trimmed by 5 bases and 1 base, with 23 bases remaining between them. CDR1 and CDR2 from the germline V gene are SEHNR and FQNEAQ (reference sequence). CDR3 nucleotides: TGTGCCAGCAGCCTAATAGGCAGGGGCATTATTCGGAACACTGAAGCTTTCTTT. This sequence encodes CASSLIGRGIIRNTEAFF.

The table lists this clone with many counts. The chain joins TRBV6-7 to TRBJ2-3, with 8 bases lining up with TRBD2. TRBV6-7 is an open reading frame, and its role is uncertain. This CDR3 is built from 15 residues. The V segment lost 7 bases and the J segment 5 bases; nucleotides outside the gene matches: 11. CDR3 in amino acids: CASIYSGKGGDTQYF. The CDR3 bases are TGTGCCAGCATCTATAGCGGGAAGGGAGGAGATACGCAGTATTTT.

The chain has TRBV5-4 and TRBJ1-3; D is ambiguous. The CDR3 runs to 17 residues. Trimming took 0 bases from V and 3 from J, leaving 16 bases between them. Germline values: CDR1 SGHNT, CDR2 YYREEE (reference sequence). The CDR3 protein is CASSLGSPRLGGNTIYF. The CDR3 DNA reads TGTGCCAGCAGCTTGGGCAGCCCTAGGTTGGGTGGAAACACCATATATTTT.

The chain employs TRBV11-2 and TRBJ2-5, with 11 positions matching TRBD2. Germline trimming cut 5 bases from V and 2 bases from J; bases unmatched to any gene: 4. The CDR3 is 15 amino acids. Germline CDR1 reads SGHAT; CDR2 reads FQNNGV. The CDR3 DNA sequence: TGTGCCAGCAGCCCGGGACTAGCGGAACAAGAGACCCAGTACTTC. This gives the protein CASSPGLAEQETQYF.

The CDR3 loop reads CASSNPHTEPNYGYTF. CDR3 coding DNA: TGCGCCAGCAGCAATCCCCACACCGAGCCTAACTATGGCTACACCTTC. The chain combines TRBV4-1 with TRBJ1-2; D is unclear. From germline, CDR1 is MGHRA and CDR2 YSYEKL. The CDR3 sequence is 16 residues long. Trimming cost V 5 bases and J 0 bases, with 16 bases left between them.

The V gene is TRBV6-6, the J gene TRBJ1-5; TRBD1 matches at 8 bases. The length of the CDR3 is 14 residues. The junction had 8 bases not matched to a gene; V was cut back by 6 bases and J by 7 bases. CDR1 is MNHNY, CDR2 SVGAGI, per germline (reference sequence). The DNA of the CDR3 is TGTGCCAGCAGGACGACAGGGGTAAAGCAGCCCCAGCATTTT. Protein: CASRTTGVKQPQHF.

The chain couples TRBV6-6 to TRBJ2-4; unclear D gene. Trimming took off 7 bases at V and 8 bases at J, with 12 bases between the two ends. CDR1 is MNHNY and CDR2 is SVGAGI in the germline V gene (reference sequence). There are 12 residues in the CDR3. The CDR3 nucleotides read TGTGCCAGCACCCTTGGCCAGCACATTCAGTACTTC. Encoded protein: CASTLGQHIQYF.

The chain carries TRBV20-1 and TRBJ2-5; D is perhaps TRBD2 (5 bases). Trimming took 4 bases from V and 5 from J, leaving 8 bases between them. The germline CDR1 and CDR2 sequences are DFQATT and SNEGSKA (reference sequence). The CDR3 loop spans 11 amino acids. CDR3 in amino acids: CSAKLVETQYF. The CDR3 nucleotides read TGCAGTGCTAAACTAGTCGAGACCCAGTACTTC.

This rearrangement joins TRBV5-5 to TRBJ1-4; no clear D. Per germline, CDR1 SGHKS and CDR2 YYEKEE (reference sequence). The V end was cut by 1 base, the J end by 10 bases, with 8 bases between. The length of the CDR3 is 12 residues. The CDR3 nucleotides are TGTGCCAGCAGCTTGCTGGGCGGAAAACTGTTTTTT. Amino acids: CASSLLGGKLFF.

This clone was seen a single time. The V and J genes are TRBV13 and TRBJ2-7; D may correspond to TRBD1 or TRBD2 (5 bases each). This CDR3 spans 13 amino acids. The germline gives CDR1 PRHDT, CDR2 FYEKMQ (reference sequence). V was shortened by 5 bases and J by 5 bases, with 13 bases between the two germline ends. This CDR3 is CASSLVGTDEQYF. DNA of the CDR3: TGTGCCAGCAGCCTTGTCGGGACCGACGAGCAGTACTTC.

The count of this clone is one. The V gene is TRBV18, the J gene TRBJ1-4; 7 nucleotides agree with TRBD1. J was trimmed by 5 bases and V by 0 bases; bases with no gene match: 6. Germline V gene lookup returns CDR1 KGHSH and CDR2 LQKENI. CDR3 length: 16 residues. In DNA, the CDR3 is TGTGCCAGCTCACCACCTTCCGGGACAGAAAATGAAAAACTGTTTTTT. Its protein product is CASSPPSGTENEKLFF.

This chain joins TRBV6-1 and TRBJ2-1; 12 bases align to TRBD2. The CDR3 consists of 15 residues. Germline V gene lookup returns CDR1 MNHNS and CDR2 SASEGT. The V segment lost 10 bases and the J segment 5 bases; nucleotides outside the gene matches: 9. CDR3 sequence reads: CAILPTSGGNNEQFF. Written as DNA, the CDR3 is TGTGCCATCCTCCCGACTAGCGGGGGAAACAATGAGCAGTTCTTC.

Regarding this clone: This specimen includes other DNA sequences encoding the same CDR3. The rearrangement links TRBV6-5 to TRBJ1-1, with TRBD1 identical over 7 bases. Germline trimming cut 6 bases from V and 4 bases from J; bases unmatched to any gene: 8. Germline lookup yields CDR1 MNHEY and CDR2 SVGAGI. This CDR3 comprises 14 residues. Here the CDR3 reads CASSLRGGGTEAFF. For the CDR3, the DNA is TGTGCCAGCAGCCTCAGGGGGGGTGGCACTGAAGCTTTCTTT.

V gene TRBV6-6 combines with J gene TRBJ2-2; D tentatively fits TRBD1 or TRBD2 (5 bases each). The CDR3 sequence is 14 residues long. The ends were cut back, 4 bases at V and 2 bases at J, with 8 bases in the middle. The germline CDR1 and CDR2 sequences are MNHNY and SVGAGI (reference sequence). The CDR3 sequence is CASSSGANTGELFF. In DNA form, the CDR3 reads TGTGCCAGCAGTTCCGGGGCCAACACCGGGGAGCTGTTTTTT.

This CDR3 is CASSQGRGLRSLAPSNYGYTF. In nucleotides, the CDR3 is TGCGCCAGCAGCCAAGGTAGGGGGCTTAGATCACTCGCCCCCTCTAACTATGGCTACACCTTC. The chain joins TRBV4-1 to TRBJ1-2, with 7 bases lining up with TRBD1. The CDR3 has 21 amino acids. With V trimmed by 1 base and J by 0 bases, 20 bases remained unmatched. Germline CDR1 and CDR2: MGHRA and YSYEKL.

The J gene is TRBJ2-1, the V gene TRBV4-3; 7 bases match TRBD2. From germline, CDR1 is LGHNA and CDR2 YSLEER. The junction had 14 bases not matched to a gene; V was cut back by 0 bases and J by 6 bases. CDR3 length: 18 amino acids. The CDR3 is CASSQDFLAGEWFNEQFF. CDR3 in DNA: TGCGCCAGCAGCCAAGACTTCCTCGCGGGAGAATGGTTCAATGAGCAGTTCTTC.

J is TRBJ1-5 and V is TRBV30, with D unclear. Trimming took 1 base from V and 0 from J, leaving 10 bases between them. The V gene's germline CDR1 is GTSNPN and CDR2 SVGIG (reference sequence). The CDR3 runs to 15 residues. CDR3 region: CAWSEYGNSNQPQHF. CDR3 coding DNA: TGTGCCTGGAGTGAATACGGAAATAGCAATCAGCCCCAGCATTTT.

The gene calls are TRBV4-1 and TRBJ2-1; D tentatively fits TRBD1 or TRBD2 (6 bases each). Trimming removed 1 base from V and 3 bases from J, with 10 bases in between. From germline, CDR1 is MGHRA and CDR2 YSYEKL. This CDR3 comprises 15 residues. The CDR3 region has the DNA TGCGCCAGCAGCCAAGGAGGGGGGCTCTACAATGAGCAGTTCTTC. It specifies CASSQGGGLYNEQFF.

The rearrangement links TRBV27 to TRBJ1-6; no clear D. V lost 3 bases and J 6 bases, leaving 12 bases between the germline ends. Germline V CDR1 and CDR2: MNHEY, SMNVEV (reference sequence). The length of the CDR3 is 15 residues. CDR3 coding DNA: TGTGCCAGCAGTTTCTCATCCGGCGCTAATTCACCCCTCCACTTT. This sequence encodes CASSFSSGANSPLHF.

This chain joins TRBV30 and TRBJ2-7; D unclear. This CDR3 contains 14 residues. Deletions cut 5 bases from V and 0 bases from J, with 14 bases between. Germline V gene sequence: CDR1 GTSNPN, CDR2 SVGIG (reference sequence). This CDR3 is CAWEVTGFSYEQYF. CDR3 bases: TGTGCCTGGGAAGTGACTGGTTTCTCCTACGAGCAGTACTTC. The full variable domain, its missing parts supplied by reference TRBV30 and TRBJ2-7, is SQTIHQWPATLVQPVGSPLSLECTVEGTSNPNLYWYRQAAGRGLQLLFYSVGIGQISSEVPQNLSASRPQDRQFILSSKKLLLSDSGFYLCAWEVTGFSYEQYFGPGTRLTVT.

The gene calls are TRBV27 and TRBJ2-7, with D tentatively TRBD2 (5 bases). The germline V and J ends were trimmed by 4 bases and 3 bases, with 13 bases remaining between them. The CDR3 loop spans 14 amino acids. From germline, CDR1 is MNHEY and CDR2 SMNVEV (reference sequence). CDR3 bases: TGTGCCAGCAGTTCGGGGTTAGACCTCTACGAGCAGTACTTC. Amino acids: CASSSGLDLYEQYF.

The rearrangement uses TRBV7-6 and TRBJ2-1, with 8 nucleotides matching TRBD2. Unmatched junction bases numbered 12, after V lost 2 bases and J lost 0 bases. Germline V CDR1 and CDR2: SGHVS, FNYEAQ. The CDR3 runs 19 residues. The chain's CDR3 is CASSLLTAGDPSSYNEQFF. The CDR3 DNA sequence: TGTGCCAGCAGCTTATTAACAGCGGGAGATCCCTCCTCCTACAATGAGCAGTTCTTC.

V and J are TRBV9 and TRBJ2-1; possibly TRBD1 or TRBD2 for D (6 bases each). Germline V gives CDR1 SGDLS, CDR2 YYNGEE. The CDR3 sequence is 16 residues long. Trimming left V 4 bases short and J 3 bases short, with 17 bases between. CDR3 nucleotides: TGTGCCAGCAGCAATCTTCGGGGGCCCTACTACAATGAGCAGTTCTTC. Residues: CASSNLRGPYYNEQFF.

V gene TRBV27 combines with J gene TRBJ1-6; TRBD1 matches at 9 bases. The CDR3 is made up of 14 amino acids. The germline gives CDR1 MNHEY, CDR2 SMNVEV (reference sequence). V lost 7 bases and J lost 10; bases outside the gene matches: 8. CDR3 sequence reads: CASTVTGGTSPLHF. The CDR3 DNA is TGTGCCAGCACCGTAACAGGGGGCACGTCACCCCTCCACTTT.

The chain couples TRBV7-2 to TRBJ2-7; D unclear. The CDR3 is 12 residues long. CDR1 and CDR2 from the germline V gene are SGHTA and FQGNSA. The V end was cut by 4 bases, the J end by 5 bases, with 9 bases between. Here the CDR3 reads CASSWNIDEQYF. The CDR3 nucleotides are TGTGCCAGCAGCTGGAATATCGACGAGCAGTACTTC.

The chain has TRBV7-2 and TRBJ2-7, with 7 bases matching TRBD2. The CDR3 runs to 14 residues. The V and J ends lost 7 bases and 2 bases, in that order; junction bases with no gene match: 8. The germline gives CDR1 SGHTA, CDR2 FQGNSA. The CDR3 nucleotides read TGTGCCAGCACCCCCTGGGCGGGGGCCTACGAGCAGTACTTC. Translating gives CASTPWAGAYEQYF.